This TCR beta chain came from a study of blood T cell repertoires in COVID-19. Study-wide background: Specimens from acute and convalescent COVID-19 originated in the United States, Italy and Spain. Nucleic acid was either cDNA or gDNA, and it came from T cells, B-cell-depleted T cells, or PBMCs.

Germline CDR1 and CDR2: MNHEY and SMNVEV (reference sequence). Trimming removed 8 bases from V and 0 bases from J; junction bases left unmatched: 14. The CDR3 extends over 18 amino acids. In the authors' methods: Estimated nucleated cell counts came from reference gene primer amplification. Profiled with immunoSEQ multiplex PCR; TCRdb holds only in-frame clones, not every one. V and J calls and clone size are given by that table; D and trimming were obtained from the DNA. This table holds 250,000 or so clones, 75% to 90% found once. This receptor was obtained from a woman aged 40 to 50 who had recovered from COVID-19. The rearrangement joins TRBV27 to TRBJ2-3, with 10 bases identical to TRBD2. Sequencing used peripheral blood. The CDR3: CASSSKRGGRESTDTQYF. The CDR3 DNA sequence: TGTGCCAGCTCTTCGAAGCGGGGGGGCCGAGAAAGCACAGATACGCAGTATTTT.